The next 17 T cell receptor beta chains were all read from a single sample in a study of shared clonotypes between healthy human individuals. CD8 cells regarded as naive lacked CD45RO, were positively chosen for CCR7, and omitted terminally differentiated effector memory CD45RA+ cells. TCRdb's table, derived via immunoSEQ multiplex PCR, lists solely in-frame clones and lacks some. This repertoire shows about 2.1 million clones, about 94% found once; its top ten account for under 2%. Sequencing was done on a sample of naive CD8+ T cells from PBMCs. Receptors were obtained from a man between 18 and 29 years old in good health. Some clones in this sample may be carry-over from other donors' samples.

This chain joins TRBV7-9 and TRBJ1-2, with 9 bases lining up with TRBD1. CDR1 SEHNR and CDR2 FQNEAQ come from the germline V gene (reference sequence). The V segment lost 5 bases and the J segment 4 bases; nucleotides outside the gene matches: 8. The CDR3 has 15 amino acids. The CDR3 coding sequence is TGTGCCAGCAGCCCTTCGGACAGGGGTCCCTATGGCTACACCTTC. Translation gives CASSPSDRGPYGYTF.

The chain uses TRBV28 and TRBJ2-5; D is unresolved. Trimming shortened V by 6 bases and J by 5 bases, and 19 bases separated the two germline ends. Germline assignment: CDR1 MDHEN and CDR2 SYDVKM. This CDR3 region has 15 residues. CDR3 sequence reads: CASSSHMDRKETQYF. As DNA, the CDR3 is TGTGCCAGCAGCTCCCACATGGATCGTAAGGAGACCCAGTACTTC.

The V and J genes are TRBV14 and TRBJ1-3; D possibly corresponds to TRBD1 (5 bases). Germline values: CDR1 SGHDN, CDR2 FVKESK. This CDR3 region has 14 residues. Deletions cut 8 bases from V and 0 bases from J, with 11 bases between. The CDR3 DNA follows: TGTGCCAGCGGGGCTTATAGCTCTGGAAACACCATATATTTT. Amino acid sequence: CASGAYSSGNTIYF.

This chain uses TRBV7-9 with TRBJ2-1; 8 bases are a match to TRBD2. The V gene's germline CDR1 is SEHNR and CDR2 FQNEAQ (reference sequence). V lost 5 bases, J lost 2 bases, and 8 bases stayed unmatched. The CDR3 has 16 residues. CDR3 DNA: TGTGCCAGCAGCGTGACTAGCGCGATCGCCTACAATGAGCAGTTCTTC. This encodes CASSVTSAIAYNEQFF.

Note on this clone: This sample also contains other DNA sequences that code for the same CDR3. The V call is TRBV7-9, the J call TRBJ2-7; D is perhaps TRBD1 (6 bases). The CDR3 extends over 13 amino acids. V lost 2 bases, J lost 7 bases, and 12 bases lay in between. CDR1 SEHNR and CDR2 FQNEAQ come from the germline V gene (reference sequence). CDR3 bases: TGTGCCAGCAGCTTATCACAGGGCAGGGAGCAGTACTTC. Protein: CASSLSQGREQYF.

This clone was observed once. The junction and the germline gene differ at one end; a read error may be behind it. The chain combines TRBV28 with TRBJ2-1, with TRBD1 as a possible D gene (6 bases). Germline V gene data show CDR1 as MDHEN and CDR2 as SYDVKM. This CDR3 region has 14 residues. DNA for the CDR3: TGTGCCAGCAGTCAGGGGCAGCTCTACAGTGAGCAGTTCTTC. It codes for CASSQGQLYSEQFF.

The V call is TRBV4-2, the J call TRBJ1-1; no definite D call. Germline CDR1 is LGHNA and CDR2 is YNFKEQ. This CDR3 is built from 15 residues. V lost 1 base and J 2 bases, leaving 11 bases between the germline ends. CDR3 in DNA: TGTGCCAGCAGCCAAGTATCGGCAGCTAACACTGAAGCTTTCTTT. This gives the protein CASSQVSAANTEAFF.

The rearrangement joins TRBV4-2 to TRBJ2-3, with D possibly TRBD2 on 5 matching bases. CDR1 and CDR2 (germline): LGHNA, YNFKEQ. The CDR3 runs 17 residues. V lost 1 base and J 1 base, leaving 15 bases between the germline ends. The CDR3 nucleotides are TGTGCCAGCAGCCAAGGCCAGATGGACTGGGGCACAGATACGCAGTATTTT. It yields the protein CASSQGQMDWGTDTQYF.

This rearrangement joins TRBV4-3 to TRBJ2-2, with no clear D. The CDR3 is made up of 13 amino acids. Germline V gene lookup returns CDR1 LGHNA and CDR2 YSLEER. The germline V and J ends were trimmed by 4 bases and 0 bases, with 3 bases remaining between them. The CDR3, as DNA: TGCGCCAGCAGCCGTACGAACACCGGGGAGCTGTTTTTT. Its translation: CASSRTNTGELFF.

V usage is TRBV5-5 and J usage is TRBJ2-7; possibly TRBD2 for D (6 bases). The germline V gene encodes CDR1 SGHKS and CDR2 YYEKEE (reference sequence). The CDR3 length is 13 residues. V lost 2 bases and J lost 3, with 9 bases in between. CDR3 in DNA: TGTGCCAGCAGCTTCGGGAGTGTCTACGAGCAGTACTTC. Translation gives CASSFGSVYEQYF.

The chain combines TRBV28 with TRBJ2-7; the D gene is possibly TRBD1 (5 bases). The CDR3 has 15 amino acids. Deletions cut 3 bases from V and 2 bases from J, with 14 bases between. CDR1 MDHEN and CDR2 SYDVKM come from the germline V gene. Written as DNA, the CDR3 is TGTGCCAGCAGTTTTACAGGTCTTGGCCCCTACGAGCAGTACTTC. Translated, it gives CASSFTGLGPYEQYF.

V usage is TRBV30 and J usage is TRBJ1-1, with 8 bases matching TRBD1. The V gene end was trimmed by 4 bases and the J gene end by 0 bases; junction bases not matched to a gene: 7. Germline V gene lookup returns CDR1 GTSNPN and CDR2 SVGIG (reference sequence). This CDR3 is 15 amino acids long. The CDR3 DNA follows: TGTGCCTGGACAGGGGGCGATTTAATGAACACTGAAGCTTTCTTT. Encoded protein: CAWTGGDLMNTEAFF. Looking up the rest from reference TRBV30 and TRBJ1-1 gives the full variable domain: SQTIHQWPATLVQPVGSPLSLECTVEGTSNPNLYWYRQAAGRGLQLLFYSVGIGQISSEVPQNLSASRPQDRQFILSSKKLLLSDSGFYLCAWTGGDLMNTEAFFGQGTRLTVV.

The chain is built from TRBV7-2 and TRBJ2-1; a weak D match, TRBD2 (6 bases). The CDR3 covers 12 residues. The germline V gene has CDR1 SGHTA and CDR2 FQGNSA. Trimming cost V 1 base and J 16 bases, with 14 bases left between them. The CDR3 loop is CASSLGAGMVFF. Written as DNA, the CDR3 is TGTGCCAGCAGCTTAGGCGCGGGAATGGTTTTCTTC.

This chain connects TRBV7-9 to TRBJ2-7, with D tentatively TRBD2 (5 bases). Germline lookup yields CDR1 SEHNR and CDR2 FQNEAQ (reference sequence). V gave up 1 base and J gave up 5 bases, with 12 bases separating them. This CDR3 region has 14 residues. Written as DNA, the CDR3 is TGTGCCAGCAGCTTAGAGGTAGGGAGCGACGAGCAGTACTTC. This codes for CASSLEVGSDEQYF. Complete variable domain (other parts from reference TRBV7-9 and TRBJ2-7): DTGVSQNPRHKITKRGQNVTFRCDPISEHNRLYWYRQTLGQGPEFLTYFQNEAQLEKSRLLSDRFSAERPKGSFSTLEIQRTEQGDSAMYLCASSLEVGSDEQYFGPGTRLTVT.

CDR3 nucleotide sequence: TGTGCCAGCAGCTTTGGGGACAGTCCCCCAGATACGCAGTATTTT. Amino acid sequence: CASSFGDSPPDTQYF. The chain links TRBV7-9 to TRBJ2-3, with TRBD1 identical over 7 bases. CDR1 and CDR2 from the germline V gene are SEHNR and FQNEAQ (reference sequence). V shed 3 bases, J shed 4 bases, and the junction held 7 bases outside the gene matches. The CDR3 is made up of 15 amino acids.

J is TRBJ2-7 and V is TRBV5-6; TRBD1 matches 8 bases. The CDR3 length is 12 residues. Looked up from germline, CDR1 is SGHDT and CDR2 is YYEEEE. V was clipped by 2 bases and J by 13 bases; unmatched bases: 8. The DNA for the CDR3 is TGTGCCAGCAGCTTAGGGACAGGTCGCTTATACTTC. This translates into CASSLGTGRLYF.

The V call is TRBV7-9, the J call TRBJ2-2; no firm D call. The CDR3 contains 16 residues. Germline CDR1 reads SEHNR; CDR2 reads FQNEAQ (reference sequence). V shed 8 bases and J shed 1 base, with 17 bases lying between them. Written as DNA, the CDR3 is TGTGCCAGCGCGTTTGGGCCGAGGCGGAACACCGGGGAGCTGTTTTTT. Protein: CASAFGPRRNTGELFF.